This T cell receptor (beta chain) was retrieved from a study of cytomegalovirus exposure and HLA in healthy donors. Overall study findings and caveats: Reports indicated that the classifier achieved high specificity and sensitivity in diagnosing cytomegalovirus status. The study recorded 150 to 200 TCR beta chains that were cytomegalovirus-associated. Specific recognition of CMV antigens was confirmed in vitro for a few chains (all CMV-associated).

The protocol was immunoSEQ multiplex PCR, while the TCRdb copy is restricted to in-frame clones and leaves out a portion. The table has 150,000 to 200,000 clones, roughly 96% seen once. As concerns this clone: Its target is not known.

This receptor was obtained from a woman between 18 and 29 years old in good health and CMV-seronegative. Sequences were obtained from PBMCs.

In DNA, the CDR3 is TGTGCCAGCAGTGAAGAGGTGGCAGGGGGCCGGTATGGCTACACCTTC. This codes for CASSEEVAGGRYGYTF. V usage is TRBV6-1 and J usage is TRBJ1-2; 8 bases align to TRBD1. V was clipped by 1 base and J by 5 bases; unmatched bases: 9. The CDR3 spans 16 residues. CDR1 and CDR2 from the germline V gene are MNHNS and SASEGT.